This T cell receptor (beta chain) was recorded in a study of cytomegalovirus exposure and HLA in healthy donors. Study context: Approximately 190 million T cells yielded 120 million or so unique TCR beta sequences, as an earlier analysis found.

This clone was observed a handful of times. Germline CDR1 MNHEY, CDR2 SVGAGI. With 0 bases clipped from V and 12 bases from J, the junction kept 7 bases outside the gene matches. This CDR3 is 13 amino acids long. PCR primers comprised 60 Vbeta and 13 Jbeta primers. Clones were sequenced by immunoSEQ multiplex PCR, and TCRdb holds only the in-frame ones, with some missing. Here the sample spans about 140,000 clones, around a tenth being singletons. V usage is TRBV6-5 and J usage is TRBJ1-1; 7 nucleotides line up with TRBD1. The sequenced material came from PBMCs. This sequence was found in a male donor in good health and CMV-seronegative. CDR3 residues: CASSYSRTGGPFF. The DNA of the CDR3 is TGTGCCAGCAGTTACTCCCGGACAGGAGGACCTTTCTTT.